A selection of T cell receptor beta chains follows, all from one sample in a study of shared clonotypes between healthy human individuals. The repertoire was sequenced with immunoSEQ multiplex PCR; TCRdb's copy has only in-frame clones and lacks some. Of under 600,000 clones in the sample, roughly 95% were seen once. Sequencing was carried out using naive CD4+ T cells sorted from blood. The source of these receptors is a woman in her 30s in good health. The CDR3 runs from the conserved cysteine through the conserved F or W. Each record gives: J gene, clone size, D gene, V gene, CDR3 protein, CDR3 DNA. D genes are given only for firm matches. Size is omitted from some rows. Given values are once, few, many or a class for expanded clones.

j_gene: TRBJ2-3
abundance: NA
d_gene: TRBD2
v_gene: TRBV5-4
CDR3aa: CASSARTSGSPDTQYF
CDR3nt: TGTGCCAGCAGCGCGCGGACTAGCGGAAGCCCAGATACGCAGTATTTT

j_gene: TRBJ2-1
abundance: NA
d_gene: NA
v_gene: TRBV4-1
CDR3aa: CASRRGGQGGSYNEQFF
CDR3nt: TGCGCCAGCCGAAGAGGGGGGCAAGGGGGCTCCTACAATGAGCAGTTCTTC

j_gene: TRBJ2-2
abundance: NA
d_gene: NA
v_gene: TRBV18
CDR3aa: CASSPRQYTGELFF
CDR3nt: TGTGCCAGCTCACCTCGGCAATACACCGGGGAGCTGTTTTTT

j_gene: TRBJ2-3
abundance: NA
d_gene: NA
v_gene: TRBV5-1
CDR3aa: CASSLGGLSTDTQYF
CDR3nt: TGCGCCAGCAGCTTGGGGGGGCTTAGCACAGATACGCAGTATTTT

j_gene: TRBJ2-7
abundance: NA
d_gene: TRBD1
v_gene: TRBV5-1
CDR3aa: CASSLAGTGIPKSYEQYF
CDR3nt: TGCGCCAGCAGCCTGGCCGGGACAGGGATCCCAAAATCCTACGAGCAGTACTTC

j_gene: TRBJ2-7
abundance: NA
d_gene: TRBD1
v_gene: TRBV7-9
CDR3aa: CASSLALRDRYEQYF
CDR3nt: TGTGCCAGCAGCTTAGCGCTCCGGGACAGATACGAGCAGTACTTC

j_gene: TRBJ2-5
abundance: NA
d_gene: TRBD2
v_gene: TRBV6-5
CDR3aa: CASKSVSGGEETQYF
CDR3nt: TGTGCCAGCAAATCAGTTAGCGGGGGCGAAGAGACCCAGTACTTC

j_gene: TRBJ1-1
abundance: NA
d_gene: NA
v_gene: TRBV19
CDR3aa: CATRSGGGTEAFF
CDR3nt: TGTGCCACCCGGTCGGGCGGAGGCACTGAAGCTTTCTTT

j_gene: TRBJ1-2
abundance: NA
d_gene: NA
v_gene: TRBV6-5
CDR3aa: CASKGPGYGYTF
CDR3nt: TGTGCCAGTAAGGGACCGGGATACGGCTACACCTTC

j_gene: TRBJ2-1
abundance: NA
d_gene: NA
v_gene: TRBV14
CDR3aa: CASSQTYNEQFF
CDR3nt: TGTGCCAGCAGCCAAACCTACAATGAGCAGTTCTTC

j_gene: TRBJ2-1
abundance: NA
d_gene: TRBD2
v_gene: TRBV7-7
CDR3aa: CASSIGTSGNNEQFF
CDR3nt: TGTGCCAGCAGCATAGGGACTAGCGGTAACAATGAGCAGTTCTTC

j_gene: TRBJ1-5
abundance: NA
d_gene: NA
v_gene: TRBV5-6
CDR3aa: CASSLGGRGQPQHF
CDR3nt: TGTGCCAGCAGCTTGGGCGGGCGAGGGCAGCCCCAGCATTTT

j_gene: TRBJ1-1
abundance: NA
d_gene: TRBD1
v_gene: TRBV11-2
CDR3aa: CASSPGVVRGSTEAFF
CDR3nt: TGTGCCAGCAGCCCCGGGGTGGTCAGGGGGTCCACTGAAGCTTTCTTT

j_gene: TRBJ2-2
abundance: NA
d_gene: NA
v_gene: TRBV10-1
CDR3aa: CASSESDRRGAGELFF
CDR3nt: TGCGCCAGCAGTGAGTCGGACCGGCGAGGAGCCGGGGAGCTGTTTTTT

j_gene: TRBJ1-1
abundance: NA
d_gene: TRBD1
v_gene: TRBV7-8
CDR3aa: CASSLAGQLNTEAFF
CDR3nt: TGTGCCAGCAGCTTAGCGGGACAGTTGAACACTGAAGCTTTCTTT

j_gene: TRBJ2-2
abundance: NA
d_gene: NA
v_gene: TRBV11-3
CDR3aa: CASSPGNRRDGELFF
CDR3nt: TGTGCCAGCAGCCCCGGAAACCGGCGAGACGGGGAGCTGTTTTTT

j_gene: TRBJ1-4
abundance: once
d_gene: NA
v_gene: TRBV6-1
CDR3aa: CASSPGLGPEKLFF
CDR3nt: TGTGCCAGCAGTCCGGGCCTAGGCCCGGAAAAACTGTTTTTT

j_gene: TRBJ2-2
abundance: NA
d_gene: TRBD2
v_gene: TRBV27
CDR3aa: CASSIRTSGATNTGELFF
CDR3nt: TGTGCCAGCAGTATCCGGACTAGCGGGGCCACGAACACCGGGGAGCTGTTTTTT

j_gene: TRBJ2-3
abundance: NA
d_gene: TRBD2
v_gene: TRBV30
CDR3aa: CAWRQGLAGGTDTQYF
CDR3nt: TGTGCCTGGAGACAAGGACTAGCGGGAGGCACAGATACGCAGTATTTT

j_gene: TRBJ2-2
abundance: NA
d_gene: NA
v_gene: TRBV27
CDR3aa: CASSKGQGVGELFF
CDR3nt: TGTGCCAGCAGTAAGGGGCAGGGAGTCGGGGAGCTGTTTTTT

j_gene: TRBJ2-5
abundance: NA
d_gene: NA
v_gene: TRBV11-2
CDR3aa: CASSSGLRQETQYF
CDR3nt: TGTGCCAGCAGCTCCGGACTGAGGCAAGAGACCCAGTACTTC

j_gene: TRBJ1-1
abundance: NA
d_gene: NA
v_gene: TRBV15
CDR3aa: CATSQDPFQGNTEAFF
CDR3nt: TGTGCCACCAGCCAGGACCCCTTCCAGGGGAACACTGAAGCTTTCTTT

j_gene: TRBJ2-2
abundance: NA
d_gene: NA
v_gene: TRBV7-2
CDR3aa: CASSLGVGELFF
CDR3nt: TGTGCCAGCAGCTTGGGTGTCGGGGAGCTGTTTTTT

j_gene: TRBJ1-4
abundance: NA
d_gene: NA
v_gene: TRBV16
CDR3aa: CASSQSDRKKSEKLFF
CDR3nt: TGTGCCAGCAGCCAATCGGACAGAAAGAAGAGTGAAAAACTGTTTTTT

j_gene: TRBJ2-6
abundance: NA
d_gene: NA
v_gene: TRBV15
CDR3aa: CATSRGGSGANVLTF
CDR3nt: TGTGCCACCAGCAGAGGAGGATCCGGGGCCAACGTCCTGACTTTC

j_gene: TRBJ2-7
abundance: NA
d_gene: TRBD1
v_gene: TRBV27
CDR3aa: CASMGDRGSYEQYF
CDR3nt: TGTGCCAGCATGGGGGACAGGGGGAGCTACGAGCAGTACTTC

j_gene: TRBJ2-7
abundance: NA
d_gene: NA
v_gene: TRBV15
CDR3aa: CATSRGVSYEQYF
CDR3nt: TGTGCCACCAGCAGAGGGGTCTCCTACGAGCAGTACTTC

j_gene: TRBJ2-6
abundance: NA
d_gene: NA
v_gene: TRBV28
CDR3aa: CASSFFLPSGANVLTF
CDR3nt: TGTGCCAGCAGTTTTTTTTTGCCCTCTGGGGCCAACGTCCTGACTTTC

j_gene: TRBJ2-7
abundance: once
d_gene: TRBD1
v_gene: TRBV28
CDR3aa: CASIGGTGSYEQYF
CDR3nt: TGTGCCAGCATTGGGGGGACAGGATCCTACGAGCAGTACTTC

j_gene: TRBJ2-5
abundance: NA
d_gene: NA
v_gene: TRBV7-9
CDR3aa: CASSFSETQYF
CDR3nt: TGTGCCAGCAGCTTTTCAGAGACCCAGTACTTC

j_gene: TRBJ2-1
abundance: NA
d_gene: TRBD2
v_gene: TRBV7-3
CDR3aa: CASSLNTGRGVYNEQFF
CDR3nt: TGTGCCAGCAGCTTAAACACCGGGAGGGGTGTCTACAATGAGCAGTTCTTC

j_gene: TRBJ2-1
abundance: NA
d_gene: TRBD2
v_gene: TRBV5-4
CDR3aa: CASSLELAGGSSGEQFF
CDR3nt: TGTGCCAGCAGCTTGGAATTAGCGGGAGGTTCGTCCGGTGAGCAGTTCTTC

j_gene: TRBJ2-7
abundance: NA
d_gene: TRBD1
v_gene: TRBV7-9
CDR3aa: CASSFIQGTYEQYF
CDR3nt: TGTGCCAGCAGCTTCATACAGGGGACGTACGAGCAGTACTTC

j_gene: TRBJ1-2
abundance: NA
d_gene: NA
v_gene: TRBV29-1
CDR3aa: CSVDAGLLNYGYTF
CDR3nt: TGCAGCGTTGACGCAGGTTTACTTAACTATGGCTACACCTTC

j_gene: TRBJ1-5
abundance: NA
d_gene: NA
v_gene: TRBV5-8
CDR3aa: CASSLSPYSNQPQHF
CDR3nt: TGTGCCAGCAGCTTATCGCCTTATAGCAATCAGCCCCAGCATTTT

j_gene: TRBJ2-7
abundance: NA
d_gene: NA
v_gene: TRBV13
CDR3aa: CASSLGSYKSSYEQYF
CDR3nt: TGTGCCAGCAGCTTAGGTTCCTACAAAAGCTCCTACGAGCAGTACTTC